Below, 3 T cell receptor beta chains from the same sample are listed, as sequenced in a study of T cell repertoires in cytomegalovirus infection. One entry per CDR3 protein, called by TCRdb with MiXCR from the reads. The sample holds more than 85,000 distinct CDR3 sequences, 20% to 30% seen once. Sequenced: CD8+ T cells from PBMCs. The receptors come from a human donor in good health (CMV status not recorded). Some clones in this sample may be carry-over from other donors' samples.

The J gene is TRBJ2-1, the V gene TRBV5-1; the D call may be TRBD1 or TRBD2 (7 bases each). Per the germline V gene, CDR1 is SGHRS and CDR2 is YFSETQ. V was shortened by 4 bases and J by 7 bases, with 21 bases between the two germline ends. The CDR3 has 16 amino acids. CDR3 loop: CASSHPGGDAGNEQFF. CDR3 DNA sequence: TGCGCCAGCAGCCACCCAGGGGGGGATGCCGGGAATGAGCAGTTCTTC.

This clonotype was found a few times. The chain is built from TRBV19 and TRBJ1-5; TRBD1 is a possible D gene (5 bases). V lost 1 base, J lost 4 bases, and 11 bases lay in between. The CDR3 has 15 amino acids. CDR1 is LNHDA, CDR2 SQIVND, per germline (reference sequence). The CDR3: CASSIVTKGNQPQHF. In DNA form, the CDR3 reads TGTGCCAGTAGTATAGTCACCAAGGGGAATCAGCCCCAGCATTTT. Complete variable domain (other parts from reference TRBV19 and TRBJ1-5): DGGITQSPKYLFRKEGQNVTLSCEQNLNHDAMYWYRQDPGQGLRLIYYSQIVNDFQKGDIAEGYSVSREKKESFPLTVTSAQKNPTAFYLCASSIVTKGNQPQHFGDGTRLSIL.

The sample holds many counts of this clonotype. The gene calls are TRBV20-1 and TRBJ2-5; 12 positions agree with TRBD2. There are 16 residues in the CDR3. The V gene's germline CDR1 is DFQATT and CDR2 SNEGSKA (reference sequence). V lost 4 bases and J lost 0; bases outside the gene matches: 6. The CDR3 DNA reads TGCAGTGCTAAACTAACTAGCGGGAGGCACCAAGAGACCCAGTACTTC. Translated, it gives CSAKLTSGRHQETQYF.